This entry lists 11 T cell receptor beta chains sequenced from one sample in a study of blood T cell repertoires in COVID-19. Some clones are missing from TCRdb's copy, which holds only in-frame ones; the method was immunoSEQ multiplex PCR. The top ten hold 1.8% of the sample, which has roughly 140,000 clones, approximately 91% seen once. Material for sequencing was peripheral blood. The receptors originated from a man in his sixties or seventies with acute or convalescent COVID-19.

The genes are TRBV2 and TRBJ2-3, with D possibly being TRBD1 (5 bases). V lost 7 bases and J lost 4, with 12 bases in between. This CDR3 has 13 residues. CDR1 is SNHLY and CDR2 is FYNNEI in the germline V gene. CDR3 sequence (DNA): TGTGCCAGCAATGCTCAGGGTTCAGATACGCAGTATTTT. It is translated as CASNAQGSDTQYF.

V gene TRBV5-6 combines with J gene TRBJ2-5; 9 bases match TRBD2. Unmatched junction bases numbered 1, after V lost 1 base and J lost 0 bases. Germline CDR1 SGHDT, CDR2 YYEEEE. The CDR3 totals 15 residues. The CDR3 is CASSLTSGYQETQYF. Written as DNA, the CDR3 is TGTGCCAGCAGCTTGACTAGCGGGTACCAAGAGACCCAGTACTTC.

Regarding this clone: The same CDR3 also results from other DNA sequences found in this sample. The chain carries TRBV19 and TRBJ1-1, with 8 bases lining up with TRBD1. This CDR3 is built from 14 residues. The V gene end was trimmed by 5 bases and the J gene end by 3 bases; junction bases not matched to a gene: 5. Germline lookup yields CDR1 LNHDA and CDR2 SQIVND (reference sequence). CDR3 amino acids: CASSPPDRDTEAFF. The CDR3 DNA reads as TGTGCCAGTAGTCCCCCGGACAGGGACACTGAAGCTTTCTTT. Combining the CDR3 with reference TRBV19 and TRBJ1-1 gives the whole variable domain DGGITQSPKYLFRKEGQNVTLSCEQNLNHDAMYWYRQDPGQGLRLIYYSQIVNDFQKGDIAEGYSVSREKKESFPLTVTSAQKNPTAFYLCASSPPDRDTEAFFGQGTRLTVV.

A single count supports this clone. This sequence joins TRBV18 and TRBJ2-1; possible D gene TRBD2, 6 bases. CDR3 length equals 14 residues. Germline-derived CDR1 and CDR2 are KGHSH and LQKENI. V lost 3 bases and J 2 bases, leaving 8 bases between the germline ends. CDR3 sequence: CASSPTGAYNEQFF. The CDR3 coding sequence is TGTGCCAGCTCACCCACGGGGGCCTACAATGAGCAGTTCTTC.

The V call is TRBV6-2 or TRBV6-3, the J call TRBJ1-5, with TRBD1 matching 9 bases. Germline V gene data show CDR1 as MNHEY and CDR2 as SVGEGT. With 5 bases clipped from V and 2 bases from J, the junction kept 13 bases outside the gene matches. This CDR3 spans 18 amino acids. CDR3 in amino acids: CASSLTLRDRVGNQPQHF. Written as DNA, the CDR3 is TGTGCCAGCAGTCTTACCCTACGGGACAGGGTTGGCAATCAGCCCCAGCATTTT.

V is TRBV2 and J is TRBJ1-4; 8 nucleotides match TRBD1. Germline V CDR1 and CDR2: SNHLY, FYNNEI. V lost 6 bases, J lost 6 bases, and 3 bases stayed unmatched. CDR3 length equals 13 residues. CDR3 sequence reads: CASRTGVDEKLFF. CDR3 in DNA: TGTGCCAGCAGGACAGGGGTCGATGAAAAACTGTTTTTT.

The chain employs TRBV6-6 and TRBJ2-3; possibly TRBD2 for D (5 bases). V lost 4 bases, J lost 5 bases, and 10 bases lay in between. Germline loops: CDR1 MNHNY, CDR2 SVGAGI (reference sequence). The CDR3 runs 13 residues. The CDR3 DNA follows: TGTGCCAGCAGTTTCAACGGGAAAGATACGCAGTATTTT. Translated: CASSFNGKDTQYF.

The chain joins TRBV28 to TRBJ1-5; D unresolved. V was clipped by 7 bases and J by 8 bases, with 12 bases between them. Germline CDR1 MDHEN, CDR2 SYDVKM. There are 12 residues in the CDR3. The CDR3 protein is CASMEGQKPQHF. CDR3 in DNA: TGTGCCAGCATGGAGGGTCAGAAGCCCCAGCATTTT. Drawing the rest from reference TRBV28 and TRBJ1-5, the complete variable domain is DVKVTQSSRYLVKRTGEKVFLECVQDMDHENMFWYRQDPGLGLRLIYFSYDVKMKEKGDIPEGYSVSREKKERFSLILESASTNQTSMYLCASMEGQKPQHFGDGTRLSIL.

This chain connects TRBV7-9 to TRBJ1-5, with no clear D. The CDR3 covers 14 residues. V was trimmed by 1 base and J by 9 bases, leaving 13 bases between them. CDR1 is SEHNR, CDR2 FQNEAQ, per germline (reference sequence). The CDR3 region is CASSLDRVAGPQHF. Written as DNA, the CDR3 is TGTGCCAGCAGCTTAGATCGGGTCGCCGGGCCCCAGCATTTT.

This chain links TRBV25-1 with TRBJ1-1; D is unclear. The germline V gene encodes CDR1 MGHDK and CDR2 SYGVNS. Trimming removed 7 bases at V and 0 bases at J, with 12 bases between. The CDR3 covers 14 residues. The CDR3 spells CASTLGYMNTEAFF. The CDR3, as DNA: TGTGCCAGCACCCTAGGCTACATGAACACTGAAGCTTTCTTT.

The chain recombines TRBV3-1 (or the pseudogene TRBV3-2) with TRBJ1-2; TRBD1 matches at 9 bases. Per the germline V gene, CDR1 is LGHDT and CDR2 is YNNKEL (reference sequence). After removal of 5 bases from V and 5 bases from J, the junction contained 3 bases not matched to a gene. CDR3 length equals 13 residues. The DNA of the CDR3 is TGTGCCAGCAGCGAACAGGGGGCGTATGGCTACACCTTC. Its translation is CASSEQGAYGYTF.